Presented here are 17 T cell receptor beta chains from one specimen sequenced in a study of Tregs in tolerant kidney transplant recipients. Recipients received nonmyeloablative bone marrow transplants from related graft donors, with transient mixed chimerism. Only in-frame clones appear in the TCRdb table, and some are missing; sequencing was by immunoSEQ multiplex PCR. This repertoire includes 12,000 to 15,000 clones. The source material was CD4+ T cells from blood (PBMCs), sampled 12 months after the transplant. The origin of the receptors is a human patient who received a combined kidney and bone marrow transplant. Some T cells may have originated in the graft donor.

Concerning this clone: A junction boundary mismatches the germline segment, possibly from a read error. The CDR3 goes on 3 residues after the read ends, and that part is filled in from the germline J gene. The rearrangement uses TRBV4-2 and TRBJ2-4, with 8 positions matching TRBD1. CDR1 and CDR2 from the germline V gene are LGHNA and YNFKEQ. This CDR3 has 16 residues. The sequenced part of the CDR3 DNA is TGCGCCAGCAGCCATCTAGGACAGGGAGCCAAAAACATT. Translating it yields CASSHLGQGAKNI. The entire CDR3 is CASSHLGQGAKNIQYF.

CDR3: CASSGVGEKLFF. The DNA read from the CDR3 is TGTGCCAGCAGTGGGGTAGGGGAAAAA. J is TRBJ1-4 and V is TRBV2; D remains ambiguous. The read terminates 3 residues ahead of where the CDR3 ends, so the germline J gene completes it. CDR1 is SNHLY and CDR2 is FYNNEI in the germline V gene. V was clipped by 4 bases and J by 8 bases, with 8 bases between them. This CDR3 is 12 amino acids long.

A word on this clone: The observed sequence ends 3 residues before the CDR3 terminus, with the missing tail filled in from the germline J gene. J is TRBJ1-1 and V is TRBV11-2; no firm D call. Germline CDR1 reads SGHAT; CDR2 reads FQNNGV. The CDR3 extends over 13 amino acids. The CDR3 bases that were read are TGTGCCAGCAGCTCCGGACTCGGGAGGATT. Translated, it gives CASSSGLGRI. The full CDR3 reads CASSSGLGRIAFF.

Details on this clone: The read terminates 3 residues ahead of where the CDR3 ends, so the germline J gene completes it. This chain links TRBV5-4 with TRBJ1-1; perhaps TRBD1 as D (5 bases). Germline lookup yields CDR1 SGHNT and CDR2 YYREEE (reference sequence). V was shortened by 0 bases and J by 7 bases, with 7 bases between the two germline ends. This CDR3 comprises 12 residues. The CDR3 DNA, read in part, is TGTGCCAGCAGCTTGGGACAGATTGAA. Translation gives CASSLGQIE. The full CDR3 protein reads CASSLGQIEAFF.

CDR3: CASSILIGAQFTNEKLFF. CDR3 DNA (partial): TGTGCCAGTAGTATCCTGATAGGGGCGCAATTTACTAATGAAAAA. The chain is built from TRBV19 and TRBJ1-4; D might be TRBD1 (5 bases). The CDR3 end falls 3 residues outside the read, so it is completed with the germline J gene. This CDR3 is built from 18 residues. V was pared by 3 bases and J by 2 bases, with 19 bases between. CDR1 and CDR2 from the germline V gene are LNHDA and SQIVND (reference sequence).

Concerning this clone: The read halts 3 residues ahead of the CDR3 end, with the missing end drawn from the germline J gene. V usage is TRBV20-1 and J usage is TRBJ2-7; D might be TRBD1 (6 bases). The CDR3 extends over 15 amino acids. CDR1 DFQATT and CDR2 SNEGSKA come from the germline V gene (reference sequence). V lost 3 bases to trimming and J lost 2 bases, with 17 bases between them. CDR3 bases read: TGCAGTGCTAGTGGGCACCGCCGGGACACCTACGAG. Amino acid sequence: CSASGHRRDTYE. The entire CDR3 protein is CSASGHRRDTYEQYF.

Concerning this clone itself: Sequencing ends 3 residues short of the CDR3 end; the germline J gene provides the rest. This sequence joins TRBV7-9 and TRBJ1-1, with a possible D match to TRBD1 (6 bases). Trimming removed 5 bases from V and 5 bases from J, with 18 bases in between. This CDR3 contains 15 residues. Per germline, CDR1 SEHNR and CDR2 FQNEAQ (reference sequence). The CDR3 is CASSPGEPLTTEAFF. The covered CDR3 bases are TGTGCCAGCAGCCCAGGGGAGCCTCTTACAACTGAA. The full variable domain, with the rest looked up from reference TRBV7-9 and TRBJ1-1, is DTGVSQNPRHKITKRGQNVTFRCDPISEHNRLYWYRQTLGQGPEFLTYFQNEAQLEKSRLLSDRFSAERPKGSFSTLEIQRTEQGDSAMYLCASSPGEPLTTEAFFGQGTRLTVV.

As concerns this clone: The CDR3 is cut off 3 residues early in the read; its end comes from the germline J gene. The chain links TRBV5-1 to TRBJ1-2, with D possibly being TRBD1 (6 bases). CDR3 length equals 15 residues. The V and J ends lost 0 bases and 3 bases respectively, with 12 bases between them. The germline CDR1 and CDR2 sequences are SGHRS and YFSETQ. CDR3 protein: CASSLGGAGDYGYTF. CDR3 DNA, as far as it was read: TGCGCCAGCAGCTTGGGGGGAGCAGGGGACTATGGC.

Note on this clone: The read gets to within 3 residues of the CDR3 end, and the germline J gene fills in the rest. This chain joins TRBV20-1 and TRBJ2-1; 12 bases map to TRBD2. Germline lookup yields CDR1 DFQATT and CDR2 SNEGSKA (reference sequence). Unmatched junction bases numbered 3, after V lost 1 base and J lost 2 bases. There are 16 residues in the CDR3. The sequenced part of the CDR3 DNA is TGCAGTGCTAGAGCACGACTAGCGGGAGCCTACAATGAG. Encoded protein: CSARARLAGAYNE. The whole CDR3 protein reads CSARARLAGAYNEQFF.

The CDR3 spells CASSDRQGRYNEQFF. Partial CDR3 DNA: TGTGCCAGCAGTGACCGACAGGGGAGGTACAATGAG. This chain links TRBV6-2 or TRBV6-3 with TRBJ2-1; TRBD1 matches 8 bases. With the read ending 3 residues before the CDR3 end, the germline J gene is used to fill in that end. In germline, CDR1 is MNHEY, CDR2 SVGEGT. CDR3 length equals 15 residues. V shed 5 bases, J shed 4 bases, and the junction held 7 bases outside the gene matches.

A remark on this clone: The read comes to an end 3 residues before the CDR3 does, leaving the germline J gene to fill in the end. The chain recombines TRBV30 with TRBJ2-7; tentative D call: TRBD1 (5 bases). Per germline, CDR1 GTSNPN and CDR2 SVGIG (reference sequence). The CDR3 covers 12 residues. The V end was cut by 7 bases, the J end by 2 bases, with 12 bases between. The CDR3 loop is CASSQGPYEQYF. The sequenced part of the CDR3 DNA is TGTGCCTCCTCGCAGGGCCCCTACGAG.

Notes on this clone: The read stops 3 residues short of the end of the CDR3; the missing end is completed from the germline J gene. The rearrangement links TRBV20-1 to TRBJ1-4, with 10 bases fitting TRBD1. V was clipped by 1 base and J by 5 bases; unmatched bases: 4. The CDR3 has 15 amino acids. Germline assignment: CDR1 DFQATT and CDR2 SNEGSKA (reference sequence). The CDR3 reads CSARGTGGKNEKLFF. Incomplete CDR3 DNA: TGCAGTGCTAGAGGGACAGGGGGTAAAAATGAAAAA.

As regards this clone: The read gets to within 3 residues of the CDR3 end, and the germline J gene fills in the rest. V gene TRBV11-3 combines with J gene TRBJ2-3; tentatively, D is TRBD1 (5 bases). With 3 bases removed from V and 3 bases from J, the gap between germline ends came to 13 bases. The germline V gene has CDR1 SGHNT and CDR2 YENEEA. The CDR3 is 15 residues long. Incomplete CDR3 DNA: TGTGCCAGCAGCTTTGGGGCAGCTAAAACAGATACG. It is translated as CASSFGAAKTDT. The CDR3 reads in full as CASSFGAAKTDTQYF.

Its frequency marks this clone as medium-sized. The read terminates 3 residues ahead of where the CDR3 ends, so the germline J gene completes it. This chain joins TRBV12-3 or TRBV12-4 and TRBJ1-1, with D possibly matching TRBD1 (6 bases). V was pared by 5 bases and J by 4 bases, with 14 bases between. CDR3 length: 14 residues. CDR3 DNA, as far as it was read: TGTGCCAGCAGTCCGAAGGGAGGGGGCACTGAA. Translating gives CASSPKGGGTE. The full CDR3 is CASSPKGGGTEAFF.

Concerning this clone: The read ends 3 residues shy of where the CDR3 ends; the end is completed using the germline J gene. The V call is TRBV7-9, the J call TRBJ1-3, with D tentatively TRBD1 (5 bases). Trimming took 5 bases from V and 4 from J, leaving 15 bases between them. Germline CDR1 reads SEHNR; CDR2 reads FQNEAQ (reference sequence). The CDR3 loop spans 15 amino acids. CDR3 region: CASSPTQGGGNTIYF. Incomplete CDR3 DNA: TGTGCCAGCAGCCCTACGCAGGGAGGGGGAAACACC.

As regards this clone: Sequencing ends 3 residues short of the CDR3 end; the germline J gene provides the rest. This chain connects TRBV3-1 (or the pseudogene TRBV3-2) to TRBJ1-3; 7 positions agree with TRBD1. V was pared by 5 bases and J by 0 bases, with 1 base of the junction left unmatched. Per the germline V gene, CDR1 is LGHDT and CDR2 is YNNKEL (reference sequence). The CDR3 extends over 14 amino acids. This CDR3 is CASSRQGSGNTIYF. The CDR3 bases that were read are TGTGCCAGCAGCAGACAGGGCTCTGGAAACACC.

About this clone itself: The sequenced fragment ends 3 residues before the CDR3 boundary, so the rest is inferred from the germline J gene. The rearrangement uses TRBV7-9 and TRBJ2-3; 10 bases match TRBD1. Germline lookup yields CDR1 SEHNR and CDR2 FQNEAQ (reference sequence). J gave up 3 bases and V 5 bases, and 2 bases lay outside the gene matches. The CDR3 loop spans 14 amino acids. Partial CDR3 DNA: TGTGCCAGCAGCACGGGACAGGGGACAGATACG. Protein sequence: CASSTGQGTDT. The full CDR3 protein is CASSTGQGTDTQYF.